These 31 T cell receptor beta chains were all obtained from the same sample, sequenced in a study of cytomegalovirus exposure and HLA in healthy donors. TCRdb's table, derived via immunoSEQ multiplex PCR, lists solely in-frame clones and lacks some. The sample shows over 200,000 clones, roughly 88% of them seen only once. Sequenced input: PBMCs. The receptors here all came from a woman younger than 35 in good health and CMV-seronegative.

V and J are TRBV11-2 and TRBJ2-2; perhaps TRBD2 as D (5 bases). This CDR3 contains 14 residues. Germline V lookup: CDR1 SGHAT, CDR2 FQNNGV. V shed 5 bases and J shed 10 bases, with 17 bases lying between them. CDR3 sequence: CASSLQPTSKELFF. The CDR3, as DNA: TGTGCCAGCAGCCTGCAACCCACTAGTAAGGAGCTGTTTTTT.

The CDR3 bases are TGTGCCAGCGCTCCCTATTGGACCGGGGAGCTGTTTTTT. It is translated as CASAPYWTGELFF. The chain couples TRBV27 to TRBJ2-2; D uncertain. This CDR3 has 13 residues. V was cut by 8 bases and J by 5 bases, with 12 bases left in between. Germline V lookup: CDR1 MNHEY, CDR2 SMNVEV (reference sequence).

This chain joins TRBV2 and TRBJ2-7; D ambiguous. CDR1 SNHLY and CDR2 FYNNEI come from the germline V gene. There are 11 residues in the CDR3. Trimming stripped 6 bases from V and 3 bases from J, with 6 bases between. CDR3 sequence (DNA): TGTGCCAGCAGCTATATCTACGAGCAGTACTTC. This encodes CASSYIYEQYF.

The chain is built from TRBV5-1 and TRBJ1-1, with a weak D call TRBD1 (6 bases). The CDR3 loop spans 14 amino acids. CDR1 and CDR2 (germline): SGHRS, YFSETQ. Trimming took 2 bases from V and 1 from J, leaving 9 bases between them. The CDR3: CASSFSGENTEAFF. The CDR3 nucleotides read TGCGCCAGCAGCTTCTCAGGGGAGAACACTGAAGCTTTCTTT.

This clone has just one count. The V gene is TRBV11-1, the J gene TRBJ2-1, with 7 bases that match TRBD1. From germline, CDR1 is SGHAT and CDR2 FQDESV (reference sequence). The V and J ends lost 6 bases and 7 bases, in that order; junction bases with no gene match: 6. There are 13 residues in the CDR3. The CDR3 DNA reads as TGTGCCAGCAGGGACAGGTTATGGAATGAGCAGTTCTTC. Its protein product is CASRDRLWNEQFF.

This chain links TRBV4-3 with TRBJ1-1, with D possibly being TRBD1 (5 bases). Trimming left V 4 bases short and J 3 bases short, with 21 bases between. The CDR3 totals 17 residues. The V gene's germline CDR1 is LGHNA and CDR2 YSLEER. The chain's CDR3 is CASSRYLWEGLDTEAFF. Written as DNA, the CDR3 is TGCGCCAGCAGCCGATATTTATGGGAGGGACTGGACACTGAAGCTTTCTTT.

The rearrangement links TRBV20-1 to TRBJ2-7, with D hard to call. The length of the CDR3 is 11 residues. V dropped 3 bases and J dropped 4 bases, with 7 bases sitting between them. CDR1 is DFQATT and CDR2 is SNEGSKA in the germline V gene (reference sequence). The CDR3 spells CSARWSYEQYF. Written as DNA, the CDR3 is TGCAGTGCTAGGTGGAGTTACGAGCAGTACTTC.

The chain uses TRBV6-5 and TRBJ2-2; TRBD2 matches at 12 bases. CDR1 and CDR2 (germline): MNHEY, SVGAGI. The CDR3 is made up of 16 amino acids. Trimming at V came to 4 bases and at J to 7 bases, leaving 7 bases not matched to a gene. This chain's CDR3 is CASSSRLAGEVGELFF. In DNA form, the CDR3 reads TGTGCCAGCAGTTCACGACTAGCGGGAGAAGTCGGGGAGCTGTTTTTT.

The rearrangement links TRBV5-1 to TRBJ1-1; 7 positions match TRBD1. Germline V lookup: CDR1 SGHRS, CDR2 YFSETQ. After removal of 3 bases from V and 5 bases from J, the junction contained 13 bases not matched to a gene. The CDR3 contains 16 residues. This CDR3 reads CASSSRQGLKGTEAFF. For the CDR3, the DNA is TGCGCCAGCAGCTCCCGACAGGGTCTAAAAGGGACTGAAGCTTTCTTT.

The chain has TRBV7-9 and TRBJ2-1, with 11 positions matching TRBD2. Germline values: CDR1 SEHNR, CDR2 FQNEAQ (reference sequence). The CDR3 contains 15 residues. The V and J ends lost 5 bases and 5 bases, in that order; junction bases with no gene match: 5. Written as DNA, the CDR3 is TGTGCCAGCAGCCGGGGACTAGCGGTCAACAATGAGCAGTTCTTC. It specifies CASSRGLAVNNEQFF.

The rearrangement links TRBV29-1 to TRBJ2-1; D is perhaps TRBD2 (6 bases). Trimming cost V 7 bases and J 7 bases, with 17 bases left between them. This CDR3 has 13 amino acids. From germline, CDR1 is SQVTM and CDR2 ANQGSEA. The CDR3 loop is CSGGLESPNEQFF. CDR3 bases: TGCAGCGGGGGACTCGAGTCTCCAAATGAGCAGTTCTTC.

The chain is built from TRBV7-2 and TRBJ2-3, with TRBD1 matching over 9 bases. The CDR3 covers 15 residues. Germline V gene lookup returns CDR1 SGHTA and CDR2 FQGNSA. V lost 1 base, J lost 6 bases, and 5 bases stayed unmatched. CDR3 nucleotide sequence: TGTGCCAGCAGCTTAGTGTGGACAGGGGTCGATACGCAGTATTTT. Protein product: CASSLVWTGVDTQYF.

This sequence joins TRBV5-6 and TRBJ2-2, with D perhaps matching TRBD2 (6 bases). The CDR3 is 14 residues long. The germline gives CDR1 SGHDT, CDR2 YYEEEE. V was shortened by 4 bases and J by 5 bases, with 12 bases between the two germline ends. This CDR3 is CASSRGAWTGELFF. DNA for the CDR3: TGTGCCAGCAGCCGCGGGGCTTGGACCGGGGAGCTGTTTTTT.

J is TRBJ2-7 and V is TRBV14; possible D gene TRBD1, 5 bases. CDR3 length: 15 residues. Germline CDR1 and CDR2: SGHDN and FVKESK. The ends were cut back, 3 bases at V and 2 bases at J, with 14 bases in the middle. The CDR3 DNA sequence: TGTGCCAGCAGCCAGAGCGACAGCTCAACCTACGAGCAGTACTTC. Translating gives CASSQSDSSTYEQYF.

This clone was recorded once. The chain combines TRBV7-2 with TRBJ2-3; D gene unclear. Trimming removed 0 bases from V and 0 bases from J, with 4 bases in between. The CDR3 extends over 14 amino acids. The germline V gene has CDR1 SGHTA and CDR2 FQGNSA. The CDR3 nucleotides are TGTGCCAGCAGCTTAGCTTCGAGCACAGATACGCAGTATTTT. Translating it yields CASSLASSTDTQYF.

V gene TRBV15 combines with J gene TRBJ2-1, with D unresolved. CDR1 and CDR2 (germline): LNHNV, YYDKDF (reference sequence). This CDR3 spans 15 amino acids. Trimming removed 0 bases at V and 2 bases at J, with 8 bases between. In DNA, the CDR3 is TGTGCCACCAGCAGAGATCCAAGCGCCTACAATGAGCAGTTCTTC. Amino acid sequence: CATSRDPSAYNEQFF.

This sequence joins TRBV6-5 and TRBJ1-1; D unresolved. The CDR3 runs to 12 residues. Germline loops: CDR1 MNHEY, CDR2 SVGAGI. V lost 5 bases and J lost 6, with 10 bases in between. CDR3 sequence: CASSPGPPEAFF. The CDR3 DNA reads TGTGCCAGCAGTCCAGGCCCCCCTGAAGCTTTCTTT.

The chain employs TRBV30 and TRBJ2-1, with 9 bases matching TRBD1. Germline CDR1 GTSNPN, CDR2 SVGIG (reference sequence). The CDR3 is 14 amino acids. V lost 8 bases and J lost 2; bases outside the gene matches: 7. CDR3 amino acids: CARGTGSTYNEQFF. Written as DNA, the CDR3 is TGTGCCCGAGGGACAGGGAGCACCTACAATGAGCAGTTCTTC.

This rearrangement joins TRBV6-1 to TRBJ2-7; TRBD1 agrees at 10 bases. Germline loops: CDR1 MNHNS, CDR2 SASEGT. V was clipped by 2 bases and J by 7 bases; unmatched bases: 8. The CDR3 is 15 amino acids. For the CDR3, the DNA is TGTGCCAGCAGTGAAAAGGACAGGGGGTCTGAGGAGCAGTACTTC. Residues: CASSEKDRGSEEQYF.

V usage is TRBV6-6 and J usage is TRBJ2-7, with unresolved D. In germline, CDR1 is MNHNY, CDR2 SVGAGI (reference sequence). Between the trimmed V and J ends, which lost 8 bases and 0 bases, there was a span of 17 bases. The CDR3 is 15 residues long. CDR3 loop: CASAMAPRNSYEQYF. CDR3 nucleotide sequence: TGTGCCAGCGCAATGGCACCCCGTAACTCCTACGAGCAGTACTTC.

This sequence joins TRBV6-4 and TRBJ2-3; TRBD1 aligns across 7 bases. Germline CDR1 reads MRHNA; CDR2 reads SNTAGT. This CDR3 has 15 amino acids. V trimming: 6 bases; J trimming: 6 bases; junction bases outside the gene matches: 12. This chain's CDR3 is CASSRTGQGSDTQYF. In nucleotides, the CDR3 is TGTGCCAGCAGCCGGACAGGTCAGGGTTCGGATACGCAGTATTTT.

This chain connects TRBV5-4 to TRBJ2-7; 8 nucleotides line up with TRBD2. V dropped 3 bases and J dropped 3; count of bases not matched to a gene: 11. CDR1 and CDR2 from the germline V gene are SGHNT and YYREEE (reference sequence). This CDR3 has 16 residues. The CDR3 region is CASSSLEAGALYEQYF. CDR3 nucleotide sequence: TGTGCCAGCAGCTCACTAGAAGCGGGAGCCCTCTACGAGCAGTACTTC.

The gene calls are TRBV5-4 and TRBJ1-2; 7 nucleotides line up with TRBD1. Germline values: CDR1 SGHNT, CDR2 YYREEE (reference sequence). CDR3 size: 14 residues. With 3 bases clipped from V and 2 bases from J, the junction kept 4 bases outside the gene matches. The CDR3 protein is CASSSQGLNYGYTF. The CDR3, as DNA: TGTGCCAGCAGCTCACAGGGGTTAAACTATGGCTACACCTTC.

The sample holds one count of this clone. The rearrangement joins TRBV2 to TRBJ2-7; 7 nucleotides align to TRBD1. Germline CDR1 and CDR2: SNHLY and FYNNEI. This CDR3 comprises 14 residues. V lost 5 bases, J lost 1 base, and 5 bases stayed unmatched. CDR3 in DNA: TGTGCCAGCAGTTTACAGGGGAGTTCCTACGAGCAGTACTTC. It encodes CASSLQGSSYEQYF.

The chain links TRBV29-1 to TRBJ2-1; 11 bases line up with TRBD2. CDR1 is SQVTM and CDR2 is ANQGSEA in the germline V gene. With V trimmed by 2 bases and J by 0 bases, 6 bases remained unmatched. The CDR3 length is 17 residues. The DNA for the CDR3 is TGCAGCGTTGAATGGCTAGCGGGAGGTAGCTCCTACAATGAGCAGTTCTTC. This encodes CSVEWLAGGSSYNEQFF.

CDR3 sequence (DNA): TGCGCCAGCAGCCAAGCTCCGACAACCGACTACGAGCAGTACTTC. Translated: CASSQAPTTDYEQYF. V is TRBV4-1 and J is TRBJ2-7; D is undetermined. The germline V gene has CDR1 MGHRA and CDR2 YSYEKL. Trimming stripped 1 base from V and 3 bases from J, with 13 bases between. The CDR3 consists of 15 residues.

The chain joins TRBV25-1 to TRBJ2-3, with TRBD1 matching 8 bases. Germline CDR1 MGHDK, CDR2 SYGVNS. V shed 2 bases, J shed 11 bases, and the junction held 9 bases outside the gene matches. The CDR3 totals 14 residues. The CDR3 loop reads CASSEMKTGTGQYF. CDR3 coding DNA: TGTGCCAGCAGTGAAATGAAAACCGGGACAGGGCAGTATTTT.

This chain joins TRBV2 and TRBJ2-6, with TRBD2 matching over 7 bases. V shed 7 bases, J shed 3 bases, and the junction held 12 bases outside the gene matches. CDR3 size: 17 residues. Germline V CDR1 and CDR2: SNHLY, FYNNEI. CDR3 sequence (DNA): TGTGCCAGCACATATGGAGGGAGGGCCGGTGGGGCCAACGTCCTGACTTTC. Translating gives CASTYGGRAGGANVLTF.

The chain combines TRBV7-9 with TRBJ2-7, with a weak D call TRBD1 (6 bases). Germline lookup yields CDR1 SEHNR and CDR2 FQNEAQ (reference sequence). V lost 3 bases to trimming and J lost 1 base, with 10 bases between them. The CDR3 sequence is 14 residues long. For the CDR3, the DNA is TGTGCCAGCAGCTTGGGGGACATATCCTACGAGCAGTACTTC. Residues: CASSLGDISYEQYF.

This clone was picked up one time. The CDR3 nucleotides read TGCGCCAGCAGCCAAGAGTGGTGGGAGCGAAACGAGCAGTACTTC. Protein: CASSQEWWERNEQYF. The chain couples TRBV4-3 to TRBJ2-7; possibly TRBD2 for D (5 bases). The length of the CDR3 is 15 residues. Germline-derived CDR1 and CDR2 are LGHNA and YSLEER. With 0 bases removed from V and 5 bases from J, the gap between germline ends came to 14 bases.

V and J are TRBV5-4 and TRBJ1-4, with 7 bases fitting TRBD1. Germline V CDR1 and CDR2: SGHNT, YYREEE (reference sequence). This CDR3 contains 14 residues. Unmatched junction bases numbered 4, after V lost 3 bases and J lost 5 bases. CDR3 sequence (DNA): TGTGCCAGCAGCTCCCGGGACAGCAATGAAAAACTGTTTTTT. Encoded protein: CASSSRDSNEKLFF.